This note documents a single T cell receptor beta chain sequence. Its target is not known. V was trimmed by 4 bases and J by 6 bases, leaving 22 bases between them. CDR1 is KGHSH, CDR2 LQKENI, per germline. The length of the CDR3 is 17 residues. This record belongs to a study of CD4+ T cells in melanoma. Whole-study results and caveats: Diverse differentiation states were reported for melanoma neoantigen-specific CD4+ T cells.

The data were produced by immunoSEQ multiplex PCR, yet TCRdb's version contains in-frame clones alone and is incomplete. The sample lists 9,500 to 13,000 clones; approximately 65% were seen once. This TCR was sampled from a human donor with melanoma. The gene calls are TRBV18 and TRBJ1-5; perhaps TRBD1 as D (5 bases). Sample: cells from a culture (not recorded whether cultured in vitro). CDR3 DNA sequence: TGTGCCAGCTCACGTACGGGACCCGGCCTTTCTCTTCAGCCCCAGCATTTT. The encoded protein is CASSRTGPGLSLQPQHF.